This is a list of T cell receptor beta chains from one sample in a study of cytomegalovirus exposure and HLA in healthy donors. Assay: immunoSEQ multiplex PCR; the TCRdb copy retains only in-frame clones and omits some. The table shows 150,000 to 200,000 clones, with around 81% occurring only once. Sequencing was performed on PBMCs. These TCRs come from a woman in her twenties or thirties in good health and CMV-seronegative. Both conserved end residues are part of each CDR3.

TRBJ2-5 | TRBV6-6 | CASSYVTGPSETQYF
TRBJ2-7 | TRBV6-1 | CATRDITYEQYF
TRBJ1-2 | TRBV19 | CASSIRDIGGYTF
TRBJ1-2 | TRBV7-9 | CASSLEGGHGYTF
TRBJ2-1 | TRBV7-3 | CASSPTAGVAVDNEQFF
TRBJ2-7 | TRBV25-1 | CASSELAGVGSYEQYF
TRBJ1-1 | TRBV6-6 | CASMGGVNTEAFF
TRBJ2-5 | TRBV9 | CASSVDWTGGAEETQYF
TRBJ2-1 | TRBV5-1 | CASSKGQGSYNEQFF
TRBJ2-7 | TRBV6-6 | CASSNVRDRSSYEQYF
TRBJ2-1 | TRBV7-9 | CASSPSEPRNYNEQFF
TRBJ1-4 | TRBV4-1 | CASSQVRDPGHNNEKLFF
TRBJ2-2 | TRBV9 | CASSVAAGELFF
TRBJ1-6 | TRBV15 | CATSRESAGEDNSPLHF
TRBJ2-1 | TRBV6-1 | CASTRTRYNEQFF
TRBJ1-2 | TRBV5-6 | CASSPGTGGPFLYGYTF
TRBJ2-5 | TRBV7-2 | CASSTAGGPPETQYF
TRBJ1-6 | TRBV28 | CASQVHGTDNSPLHF
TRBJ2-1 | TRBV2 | CASSAKEASEQFF
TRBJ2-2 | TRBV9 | CASSTGLATAGELFF
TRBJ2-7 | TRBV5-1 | CASSGTTFGDEQYF
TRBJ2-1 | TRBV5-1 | CASYDGGYNEQFF
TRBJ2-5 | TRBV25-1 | CASSVGQGEETQYF
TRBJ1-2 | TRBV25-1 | CASSDPGQGNYGYTF
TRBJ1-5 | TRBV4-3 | CASSQDLSTGNSVSNQPQHF
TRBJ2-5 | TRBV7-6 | CASSLKLDGKETQYF
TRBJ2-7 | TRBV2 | CASSEALGQGAREQYF
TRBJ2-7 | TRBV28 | CASRIRGSLTYEQYF
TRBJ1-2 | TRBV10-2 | CASSETSNYGYTF
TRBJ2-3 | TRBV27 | CASSLSVSGTDTQYF
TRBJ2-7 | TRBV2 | CASYDRATYEQYF
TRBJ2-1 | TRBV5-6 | CASSLDGTSDYNEQFF
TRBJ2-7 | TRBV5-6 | CASSLFGSTYEQYF
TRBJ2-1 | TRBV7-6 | CASSLRARGWNGSYNEQFF